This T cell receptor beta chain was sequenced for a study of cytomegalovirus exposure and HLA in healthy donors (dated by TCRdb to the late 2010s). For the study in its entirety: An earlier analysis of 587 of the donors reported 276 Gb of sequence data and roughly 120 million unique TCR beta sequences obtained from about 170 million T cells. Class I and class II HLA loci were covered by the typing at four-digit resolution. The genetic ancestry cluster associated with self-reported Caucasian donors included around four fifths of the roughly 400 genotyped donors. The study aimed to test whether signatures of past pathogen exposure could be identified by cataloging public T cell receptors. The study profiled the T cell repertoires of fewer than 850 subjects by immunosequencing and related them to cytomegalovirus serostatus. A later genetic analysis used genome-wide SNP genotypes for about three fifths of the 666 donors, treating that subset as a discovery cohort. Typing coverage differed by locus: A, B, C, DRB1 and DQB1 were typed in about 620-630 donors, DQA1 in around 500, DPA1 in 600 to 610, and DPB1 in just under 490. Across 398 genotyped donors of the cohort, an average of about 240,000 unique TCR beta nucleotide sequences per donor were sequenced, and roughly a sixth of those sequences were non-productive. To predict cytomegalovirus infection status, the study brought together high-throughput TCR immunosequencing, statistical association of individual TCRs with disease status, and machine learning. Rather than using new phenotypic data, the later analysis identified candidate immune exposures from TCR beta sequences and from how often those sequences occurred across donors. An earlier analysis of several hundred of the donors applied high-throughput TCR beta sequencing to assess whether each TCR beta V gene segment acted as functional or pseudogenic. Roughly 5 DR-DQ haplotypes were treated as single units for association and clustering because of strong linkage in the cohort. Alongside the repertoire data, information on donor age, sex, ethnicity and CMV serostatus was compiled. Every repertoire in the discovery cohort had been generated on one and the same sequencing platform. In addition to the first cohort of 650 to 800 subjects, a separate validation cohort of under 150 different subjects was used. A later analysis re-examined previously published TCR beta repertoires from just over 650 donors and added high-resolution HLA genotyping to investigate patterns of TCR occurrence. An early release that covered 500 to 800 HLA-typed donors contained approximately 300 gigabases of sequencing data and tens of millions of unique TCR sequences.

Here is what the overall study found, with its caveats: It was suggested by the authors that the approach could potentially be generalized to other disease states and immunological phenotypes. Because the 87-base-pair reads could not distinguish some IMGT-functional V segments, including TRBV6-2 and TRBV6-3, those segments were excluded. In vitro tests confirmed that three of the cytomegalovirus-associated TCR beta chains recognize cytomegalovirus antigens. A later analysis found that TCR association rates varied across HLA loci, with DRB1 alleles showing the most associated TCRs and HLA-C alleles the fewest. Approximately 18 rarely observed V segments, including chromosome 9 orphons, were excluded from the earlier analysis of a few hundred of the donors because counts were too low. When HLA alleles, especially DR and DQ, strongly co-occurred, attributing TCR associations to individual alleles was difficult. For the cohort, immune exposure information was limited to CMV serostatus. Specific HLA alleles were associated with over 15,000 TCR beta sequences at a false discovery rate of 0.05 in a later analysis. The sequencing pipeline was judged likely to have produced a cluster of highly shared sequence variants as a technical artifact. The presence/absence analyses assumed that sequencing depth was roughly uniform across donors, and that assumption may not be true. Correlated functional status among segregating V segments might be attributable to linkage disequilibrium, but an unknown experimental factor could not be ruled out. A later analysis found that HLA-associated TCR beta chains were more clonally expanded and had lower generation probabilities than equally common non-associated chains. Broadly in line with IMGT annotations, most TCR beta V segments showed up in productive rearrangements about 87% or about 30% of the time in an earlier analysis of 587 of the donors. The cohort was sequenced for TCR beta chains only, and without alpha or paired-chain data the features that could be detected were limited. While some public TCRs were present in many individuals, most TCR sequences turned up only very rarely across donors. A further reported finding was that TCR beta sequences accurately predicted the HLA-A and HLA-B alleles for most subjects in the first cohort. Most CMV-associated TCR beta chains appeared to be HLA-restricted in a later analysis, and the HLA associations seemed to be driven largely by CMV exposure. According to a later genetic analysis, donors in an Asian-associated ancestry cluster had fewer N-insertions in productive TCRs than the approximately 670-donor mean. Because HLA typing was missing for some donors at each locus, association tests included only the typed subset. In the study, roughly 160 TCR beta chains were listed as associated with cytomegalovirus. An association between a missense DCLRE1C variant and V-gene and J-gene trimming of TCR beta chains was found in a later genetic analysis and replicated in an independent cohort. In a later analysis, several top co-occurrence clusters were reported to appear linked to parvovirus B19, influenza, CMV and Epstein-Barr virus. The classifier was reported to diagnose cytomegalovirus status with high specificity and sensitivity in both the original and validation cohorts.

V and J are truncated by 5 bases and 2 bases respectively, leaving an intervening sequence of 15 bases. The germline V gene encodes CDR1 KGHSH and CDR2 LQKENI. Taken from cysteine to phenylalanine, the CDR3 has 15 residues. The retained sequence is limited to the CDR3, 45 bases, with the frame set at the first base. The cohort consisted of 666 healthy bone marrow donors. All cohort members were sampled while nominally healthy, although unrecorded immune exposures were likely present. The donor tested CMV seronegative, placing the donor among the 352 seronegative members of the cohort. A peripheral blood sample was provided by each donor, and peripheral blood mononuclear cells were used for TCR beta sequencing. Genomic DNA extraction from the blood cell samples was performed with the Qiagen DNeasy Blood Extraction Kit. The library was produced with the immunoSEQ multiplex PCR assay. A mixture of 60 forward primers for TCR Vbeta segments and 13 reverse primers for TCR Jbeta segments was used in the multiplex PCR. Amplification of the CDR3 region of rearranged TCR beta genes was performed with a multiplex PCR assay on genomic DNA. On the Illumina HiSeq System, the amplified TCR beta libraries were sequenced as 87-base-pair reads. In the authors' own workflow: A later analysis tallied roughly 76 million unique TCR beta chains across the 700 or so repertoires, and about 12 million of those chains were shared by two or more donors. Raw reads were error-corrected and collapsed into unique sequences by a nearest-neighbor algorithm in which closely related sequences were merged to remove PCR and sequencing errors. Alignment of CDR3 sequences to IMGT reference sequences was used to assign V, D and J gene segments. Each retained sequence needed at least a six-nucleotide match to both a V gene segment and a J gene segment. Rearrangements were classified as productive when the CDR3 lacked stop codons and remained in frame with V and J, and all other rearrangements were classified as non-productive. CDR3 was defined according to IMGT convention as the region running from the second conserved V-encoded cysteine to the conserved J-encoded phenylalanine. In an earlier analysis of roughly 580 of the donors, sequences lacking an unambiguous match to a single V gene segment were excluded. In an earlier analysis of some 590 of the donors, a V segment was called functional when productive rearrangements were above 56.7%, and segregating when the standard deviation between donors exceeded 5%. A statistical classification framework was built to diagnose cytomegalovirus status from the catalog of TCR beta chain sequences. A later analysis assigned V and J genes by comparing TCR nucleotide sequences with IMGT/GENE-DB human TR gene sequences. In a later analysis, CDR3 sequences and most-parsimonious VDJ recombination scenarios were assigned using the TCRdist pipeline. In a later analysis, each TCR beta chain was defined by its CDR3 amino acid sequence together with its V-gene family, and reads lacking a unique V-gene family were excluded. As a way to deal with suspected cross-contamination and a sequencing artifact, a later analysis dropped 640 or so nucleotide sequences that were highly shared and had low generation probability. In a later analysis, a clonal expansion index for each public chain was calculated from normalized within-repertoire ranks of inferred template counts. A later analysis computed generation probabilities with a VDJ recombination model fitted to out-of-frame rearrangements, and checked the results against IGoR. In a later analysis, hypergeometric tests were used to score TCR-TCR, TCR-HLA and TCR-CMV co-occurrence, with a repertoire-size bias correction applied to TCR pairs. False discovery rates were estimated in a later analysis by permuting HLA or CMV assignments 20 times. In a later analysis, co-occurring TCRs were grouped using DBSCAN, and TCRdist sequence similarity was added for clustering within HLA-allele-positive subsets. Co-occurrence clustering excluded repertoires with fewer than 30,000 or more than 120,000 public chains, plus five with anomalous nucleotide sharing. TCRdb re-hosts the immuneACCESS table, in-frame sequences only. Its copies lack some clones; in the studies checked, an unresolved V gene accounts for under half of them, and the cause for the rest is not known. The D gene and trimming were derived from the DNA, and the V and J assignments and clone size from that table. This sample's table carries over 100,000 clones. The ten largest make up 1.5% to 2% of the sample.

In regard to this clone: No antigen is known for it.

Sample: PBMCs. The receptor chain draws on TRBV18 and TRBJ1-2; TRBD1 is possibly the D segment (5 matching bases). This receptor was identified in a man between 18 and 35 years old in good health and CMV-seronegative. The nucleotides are TGTGCCAGCTCAATGGCCCAGGGACTGAACTATGGCTACACCTTC. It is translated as CASSMAQGLNYGYTF.